This TCR beta chain was observed in a study of blood T cell repertoires in COVID-19. Across the study: The samples span acute and convalescent COVID-19 from the United States, Italy and Spain.

The study recruited people aged about 18 to 89 years across about 25 US areas. This clone was detected only a few times. Per the authors' pipeline: Reference gene primer amplification gave nucleated cell count estimates. TCRdb's table, derived via immunoSEQ multiplex PCR, lists solely in-frame clones and lacks some. From that table come the V and J calls and clone size; the DNA was used to work out D and trimming. The table lists more than 100,000 clones, less than 90% of them singletons. This CDR3 is built from 13 residues. V lost 0 bases and J lost 10, with 11 bases in between. Germline assignment: CDR1 SGDLS and CDR2 YYNGEE.

Material for sequencing was PBMCs or T cells enriched from blood (not recorded which). The source is a woman in her 30s who had recovered from COVID-19. The J gene is TRBJ2-1, the V gene TRBV9; the D is unclear. The chain's CDR3 is CASSVEQRSEQFF. The CDR3 DNA reads TGTGCCAGCAGCGTAGAGCAGCGATCCGAGCAGTTCTTC.